These 24 T cell receptor beta chains originate from one sample sequenced in a study of blood T cell repertoires in COVID-19. The protocol was immunoSEQ multiplex PCR, while the TCRdb copy is restricted to in-frame clones and leaves out a portion. The repertoire holds some 200,000 clones, with about 90% as singletons. Sequences were obtained from PBMCs or T cells enriched from blood (not recorded which). These receptors were taken from a woman in her twenties or thirties who had recovered from COVID-19.

The chain uses TRBV5-1 and TRBJ1-3; D perhaps matches TRBD1 (5 bases). CDR1 and CDR2 (germline): SGHRS, YFSETQ. The CDR3 spans 17 residues. With 3 bases removed from V and 2 bases from J, the gap between germline ends came to 18 bases. CDR3 loop: CASSSSSTEWPGNTIYF. The CDR3 DNA reads TGCGCCAGCAGCTCCTCCTCGACAGAATGGCCTGGAAACACCATATATTTT.

This sequence joins TRBV5-8 and TRBJ2-1; D may be TRBD1 (6 bases). The germline V and J ends were trimmed by 1 base and 4 bases, with 12 bases remaining between them. CDR1 SGHTS and CDR2 YDEGEE come from the germline V gene. The CDR3 is made up of 15 amino acids. CDR3 sequence: CASSLTGNLYNEQFF. CDR3 coding DNA: TGTGCCAGCAGCTTGACAGGGAACCTGTACAATGAGCAGTTCTTC. The variable domain in full, with the rest retrieved from reference TRBV5-8 and TRBJ2-1, is EAGVTQSPTHLIKTRGQQATLRCSPISGHTSVYWYQQALGLGLQFLLWYDEGEERNRGNFPPRFSGRQFPNYSSELNVNALELEDSALYLCASSLTGNLYNEQFFGPGTRLTVL.

The V gene is TRBV7-9, the J gene TRBJ1-2, with D maybe TRBD1 (6 bases). CDR3 length: 13 residues. V gave up 11 bases and J gave up 3 bases, with 16 bases separating them. CDR1 is SEHNR, CDR2 FQNEAQ, per germline (reference sequence). Here the CDR3 DNA reads TGTGCCGTTCACCGAGGGACATACTATGGCTACACCTTC. Its translation is CAVHRGTYYGYTF.

The V gene is TRBV7-9, the J gene TRBJ2-3; tentatively, D is TRBD2 (6 bases). Germline assignment: CDR1 SEHNR and CDR2 FQNEAQ (reference sequence). The CDR3 sequence is 15 residues long. Trimming left V 4 bases short and J 0 bases short, with 11 bases between. CDR3 DNA sequence: TGTGCCAGCAGCTCCGGGAGCGATAGCACAGATACGCAGTATTTT. Translating it yields CASSSGSDSTDTQYF.

V usage is TRBV4-1 and J usage is TRBJ1-5, with 7 bases fitting TRBD1. This CDR3 has 14 residues. V was clipped by 6 bases and J by 5 bases; unmatched bases: 7. The germline V gene encodes CDR1 MGHRA and CDR2 YSYEKL. DNA for the CDR3: TGCGCCAGCAGTGTAAGACAGGGAGATCAGCCCCAGCATTTT. Protein product: CASSVRQGDQPQHF.

This sequence joins TRBV7-9 and TRBJ2-1; 15 positions agree with TRBD2. Losses at the gene ends were 6 bases for V and 9 bases for J; bases not matched to a gene: 6. Germline assignment: CDR1 SEHNR and CDR2 FQNEAQ (reference sequence). This CDR3 comprises 15 residues. The DNA for the CDR3 is TGTGCCAGCAGTCGCATGGGACTAGCGGGGGGTGAGCAGTTCTTC. Protein: CASSRMGLAGGEQFF.

The J gene is TRBJ1-2, the V gene TRBV25-1, with TRBD1 matching over 8 bases. V shed 1 base and J 7 bases; nucleotides not matched to a gene: 2. CDR1 and CDR2 from the germline V gene are MGHDK and SYGVNS. The CDR3 is 13 amino acids. CDR3 in amino acids: CASSELTGVGYTF. Written as DNA, the CDR3 is TGTGCCAGCAGTGAATTGACAGGGGTTGGCTACACCTTC.

This chain links TRBV7-2 with TRBJ2-4, with 8 bases lining up with TRBD2. From germline, CDR1 is SGHTA and CDR2 FQGNSA. The junction had 6 bases not matched to a gene; V was cut back by 0 bases and J by 11 bases. The CDR3 loop spans 14 amino acids. CDR3 sequence: CASSLAVVAGLQYF. In DNA, the CDR3 is TGTGCCAGCAGCTTAGCGGTAGTAGCGGGGCTTCAGTACTTC.

The table lists this clone with a few counts. This chain links TRBV7-2 with TRBJ2-6; unclear D gene. The germline CDR1 and CDR2 sequences are SGHTA and FQGNSA. Between the trimmed V and J ends, which lost 2 bases and 0 bases, there was a span of 8 bases. The CDR3 loop spans 16 amino acids. This CDR3 reads CASSLSGLSGANVLTF. As DNA, the CDR3 is TGTGCCAGCAGCTTATCAGGTCTCTCTGGGGCCAACGTCCTGACTTTC.

The J gene is TRBJ1-4, the V gene TRBV7-2; 9 bases agree with TRBD1. CDR3 length: 14 amino acids. V trimming: 5 bases; J trimming: 14 bases; junction bases outside the gene matches: 12. Germline-derived CDR1 and CDR2 are SGHTA and FQGNSA. In DNA, the CDR3 is TGTGCCAGCAGCCTCAGGACAGGGGCCGGCACCCTGTTTTTT. This sequence encodes CASSLRTGAGTLFF.

This chain joins TRBV3-1 (or the pseudogene TRBV3-2) and TRBJ1-1; 7 nucleotides agree with TRBD1. This CDR3 comprises 16 residues. The J segment lost 6 bases and the V segment lost 4 bases, leaving 14 bases of the junction unmatched. Germline assignment: CDR1 LGHDT and CDR2 YNNKEL (reference sequence). As DNA, the CDR3 is TGTGCCAGCAGCCGGTTAACAGGGGCCGGTGAGGCTGAAGCTTTCTTT. Encoded protein: CASSRLTGAGEAEAFF.

For this clone: Other DNA sequences within the sample encode an identical CDR3. The gene calls are TRBV5-1 and TRBJ1-3, with 9 nucleotides matching TRBD1. The CDR3 loop spans 15 amino acids. V shed 3 bases and J 3 bases; nucleotides not matched to a gene: 4. Germline V gene lookup returns CDR1 SGHRS and CDR2 YFSETQ. The CDR3 DNA is TGCGCCAGCAGCTCGGACAGGGGCAGTGGAAACACCATATATTTT. The encoded protein is CASSSDRGSGNTIYF.

The chain carries TRBV21-1 and TRBJ1-2. TRBV21-1 corresponds to a pseudogene. CDR3 length: 14 residues. Here the CDR3 DNA reads TGTGCCAGCAGCGGCGACCTATTGGAGGATGGCTACACCTTC. Translating it yields CASSGDLLEDGYTF.

This sequence joins TRBV6-4 and TRBJ1-2; D gene unclear. This CDR3 contains 13 residues. V shed 6 bases and J shed 6 bases, with 14 bases lying between them. The germline CDR1 and CDR2 sequences are MRHNA and SNTAGT. The DNA for the CDR3 is TGTGCCAGCAGCTCAGGCCAATTACATGGCTACACCTTC. This translates into CASSSGQLHGYTF.

The rearrangement uses TRBV5-6 and TRBJ1-4; 7 bases match TRBD1. The germline gives CDR1 SGHDT, CDR2 YYEEEE. The V and J ends lost 4 bases and 5 bases, in that order; junction bases with no gene match: 8. The CDR3 contains 15 residues. As DNA, the CDR3 is TGTGCCAGCAGCACCACCGGGACAGCCAATGAAAAACTGTTTTTT. This sequence encodes CASSTTGTANEKLFF. The full variable domain, completed using reference TRBV5-6 and TRBJ1-4, is DAGVTQSPTHLIKTRGQQVTLRCSPKSGHDTVSWYQQALGQGPQFIFQYYEEEERQRGNFPDRFSGHQFPNYSSELNVNALLLGDSALYLCASSTTGTANEKLFFGSGTQLSVL.

The CDR3 bases are TGTGCCAGCAGTCCTACCCAGGGGCGATCATCTGGGGCTTTCTTT. It yields the protein CASSPTQGRSSGAFF. The chain joins TRBV6-6 to TRBJ1-1, with D maybe TRBD1 (6 bases). V dropped 5 bases and J dropped 11 bases, with 24 bases sitting between them. This CDR3 has 15 residues. CDR1 and CDR2 (germline): MNHNY, SVGAGI (reference sequence).

The V call is TRBV7-6, the J call TRBJ1-1, with 7 positions matching TRBD1. The length of the CDR3 is 15 residues. Germline-derived CDR1 and CDR2 are SGHVS and FNYEAQ. With V trimmed by 5 bases and J by 0 bases, 6 bases remained unmatched. CDR3 nucleotides: TGTGCCAGCAGCCCCCAGACAGGGATGAACACTGAAGCTTTCTTT. Protein product: CASSPQTGMNTEAFF.

J is TRBJ1-4 and V is TRBV5-5; D is ambiguous. V was clipped by 1 base and J by 8 bases, with 9 bases between them. This CDR3 is 13 amino acids long. Germline CDR1 reads SGHKS; CDR2 reads YYEKEE (reference sequence). As DNA, the CDR3 is TGTGCCAGCAGCTTGAGTCTAGCGGAAAAACTGTTTTTT. Translated: CASSLSLAEKLFF.

The V gene is TRBV11-3, the J gene TRBJ2-7; the D gene is possibly TRBD2 (5 bases). The CDR3 length is 15 residues. CDR1 and CDR2 from the germline V gene are SGHNT and YENEEA. Trimming pared 2 bases from V and 3 bases from J, leaving 14 bases between. The CDR3 nucleotides read TGTGCCAGCAGCTTACGGAGGACCGCTGACTACGAGCAGTACTTC. This sequence encodes CASSLRRTADYEQYF.

The chain carries TRBV4-2 and TRBJ2-2; TRBD2 might be the D (6 bases). V lost 1 base and J lost 3, with 6 bases in between. Germline V gene data show CDR1 as LGHNA and CDR2 as YNFKEQ. The CDR3 has 14 amino acids. The CDR3 nucleotides are TGTGCCAGCAGCCAAGGACTAGACACCGGGGAGCTGTTTTTT. Its protein product is CASSQGLDTGELFF.

This clone showed up just once. Other DNA variants within this sample encode the same CDR3. The V gene is TRBV19, the J gene TRBJ1-1; D is perhaps TRBD1 (5 bases). Trimming took off 3 bases at V and 1 base at J, with 6 bases between the two ends. Germline V gives CDR1 LNHDA, CDR2 SQIVND (reference sequence). The CDR3 covers 13 residues. CDR3 in amino acids: CASSIGGNTEAFF. The CDR3 nucleotides read TGTGCCAGTAGTATCGGGGGGAACACTGAAGCTTTCTTT.

The gene calls are TRBV11-3 and TRBJ2-7; D unresolved. The V end was cut by 3 bases, the J end by 0 bases, with 9 bases between. The CDR3 totals 14 residues. The V gene's germline CDR1 is SGHNT and CDR2 YENEEA. Here the CDR3 reads CASSFGPNSYEQYF. The CDR3, as DNA: TGTGCCAGCAGCTTCGGTCCAAACTCCTACGAGCAGTACTTC. Full variable domain (missing parts from reference TRBV11-3 and TRBJ2-7): EAGVVQSPRYKIIEKKQPVAFWCNPISGHNTLYWYLQNLGQGPELLIRYENEEAVDDSQLPKDRFSAERLKGVDSTLKIQPAELGDSAVYLCASSFGPNSYEQYFGPGTRLTVT.

The V gene is TRBV5-4, the J gene TRBJ1-2, with TRBD1 matching over 8 bases. This CDR3 spans 15 amino acids. V lost 2 bases to trimming and J lost 3 bases; unmatched junction nucleotides: 6. Germline V gene data show CDR1 as SGHNT and CDR2 as YYREEE (reference sequence). CDR3 amino acids: CASSFPGGLYYGYTF. CDR3 bases: TGTGCCAGCAGCTTCCCAGGGGGCTTGTACTATGGCTACACCTTC.

This clone was counted ten times or more. V gene TRBV29-1 combines with J gene TRBJ2-4; 8 bases align to TRBD1. Germline V CDR1 and CDR2: SQVTM, ANQGSEA. The CDR3 length is 16 residues. Unmatched junction bases numbered 9, after V lost 5 bases and J lost 0 bases. This CDR3 is CSVTWGTGVAKNIQYF. CDR3 sequence (DNA): TGCAGCGTTACGTGGGGGACAGGAGTAGCCAAAAACATTCAGTACTTC.